The 7 T cell receptor beta chains presented below share a single source sample, sequenced in a study of CD8+CD57+ T cells in acquired aplastic anemia. Genomic DNA provided the template from which TCR beta VDJ and CDR3 profiles were obtained. TCRdb re-analysed the reads in MiXCR, keeping a single row per CDR3 protein. The table includes approximately 170,000 distinct CDR3 sequences, approximately 44% detected once. Patients who underwent sequencing had shown CD8+CD57+ cell expansion by flow cytometry. The sample consisted of sorted CD4+, CD8+, or CD8+CD57+ T cells (not recorded which) from PBMCs. Source of these receptors: a human donor with aplastic anemia.

Note on this clonotype: One end of the junction fails to match germline, which may point to a read error. This chain joins TRBV25-1 and TRBJ2-1; 8 nucleotides align to TRBD2. The CDR3 consists of 15 residues. Germline V CDR1 and CDR2: MGHDK, SYGVNS. The CDR3 reads CASSESSGPHNEQLF. The CDR3 DNA is TGTGCCAGCAGTGAATCTAGCGGGCCCCACAATGAGCAGCTCTTC.

This clonotype was seen ten or more times. This chain joins TRBV24-1 and TRBJ2-1; 7 bases align to TRBD2. The CDR3 totals 16 residues. V dropped 3 bases and J dropped 5; count of bases not matched to a gene: 9. The V gene's germline CDR1 is KGHDR and CDR2 SFDVKD. CDR3 coding DNA: TGTGCCACCAGTGATAGGTTGGGAGGGCCTAACAATGAGCAGTTCTTC. Amino acid sequence: CATSDRLGGPNNEQFF.

This clonotype was seen at least ten times. The genes are TRBV2 and TRBJ1-4; D is uncertain. The germline V and J ends were trimmed by 4 bases and 4 bases, with 7 bases remaining between them. Germline V lookup: CDR1 SNHLY, CDR2 FYNNEI. There are 13 residues in the CDR3. The DNA for the CDR3 is TGTGCCAGCAGTGTATACGGTAATGAAAAACTGTTTTTT. Its translation: CASSVYGNEKLFF.

The V call is TRBV10-1, the J call TRBJ2-2, with TRBD2 matching 8 bases. CDR1 and CDR2 (germline): WNHNN, SYGVQD (reference sequence). With V trimmed by 4 bases and J by 6 bases, 13 bases remained unmatched. The CDR3 is 17 residues long. The CDR3 region is CASSGGSGLGIAGELFF. The CDR3 DNA reads TGCGCCAGCAGTGGGGGGTCGGGACTAGGTATTGCCGGGGAGCTGTTTTTT.

This clonotype turned up a few times. The rearrangement links TRBV20-1 to TRBJ2-6, with TRBD2 as a possible D gene (6 bases). The germline V and J ends were trimmed by 0 bases and 4 bases, with 13 bases remaining between them. Per the germline V gene, CDR1 is DFQATT and CDR2 is SNEGSKA (reference sequence). This CDR3 is 16 amino acids long. CDR3 loop: CSARDLAGTGANVLTF. The CDR3 region has the DNA TGCAGTGCTAGAGATCTCGCGGGAACCGGGGCCAACGTCCTGACTTTC.

This clonotype was seen a few times. A much larger clonotype is one base distant, so this may be a read error. The chain recombines TRBV6-1 with TRBJ2-7; TRBD2 matches at 11 bases. The CDR3 length is 14 residues. Trimming at V came to 6 bases and at J to 7 bases, leaving 8 bases not matched to a gene. Germline loops: CDR1 MNHNS, CDR2 SASEGT. CDR3 residues: CASSLSGGAGEQYF. In DNA, the CDR3 is TGTGCCAGCAGCCTTAGCGGGGGGGCTGGAGAGCAGTACTTC.

This clonotype was detected ten times or more. The gene calls are TRBV4-2 and TRBJ1-6; 12 bases align to TRBD1. Germline CDR1 reads LGHNA; CDR2 reads YNFKEQ. The CDR3 sequence is 18 residues long. V dropped 2 bases and J dropped 9; count of bases not matched to a gene: 11. CDR3 in amino acids: CASSQHQTGQGAGSPLHF. The DNA for the CDR3 is TGTGCCAGCAGCCAACACCAAACGGGACAGGGGGCAGGTTCACCCCTCCACTTT.